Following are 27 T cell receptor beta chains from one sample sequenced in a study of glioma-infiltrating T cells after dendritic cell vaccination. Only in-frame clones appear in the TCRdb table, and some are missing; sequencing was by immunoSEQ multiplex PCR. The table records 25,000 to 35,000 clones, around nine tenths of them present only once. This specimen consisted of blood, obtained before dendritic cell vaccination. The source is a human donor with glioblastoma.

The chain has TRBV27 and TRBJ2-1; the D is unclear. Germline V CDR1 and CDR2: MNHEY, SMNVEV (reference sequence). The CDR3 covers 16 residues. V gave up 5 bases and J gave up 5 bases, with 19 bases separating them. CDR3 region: CASSPGRLLWDNEQFF. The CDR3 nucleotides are TGTGCCAGCAGTCCAGGTCGGCTCCTATGGGACAATGAGCAGTTCTTC.

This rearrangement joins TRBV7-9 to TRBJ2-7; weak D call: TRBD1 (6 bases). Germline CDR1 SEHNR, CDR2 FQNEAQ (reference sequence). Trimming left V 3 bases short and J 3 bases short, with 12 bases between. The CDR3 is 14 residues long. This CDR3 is CASSFTGIGYEQYF. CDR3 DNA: TGTGCCAGCAGCTTTACAGGGATAGGCTACGAGCAGTACTTC.

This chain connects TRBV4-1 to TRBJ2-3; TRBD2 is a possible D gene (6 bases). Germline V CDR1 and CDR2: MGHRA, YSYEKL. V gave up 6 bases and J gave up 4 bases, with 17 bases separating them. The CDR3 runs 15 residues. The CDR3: CASSSPGLTSDTQYF. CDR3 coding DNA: TGCGCCAGCAGTTCACCGGGACTTACATCAGATACGCAGTATTTT.

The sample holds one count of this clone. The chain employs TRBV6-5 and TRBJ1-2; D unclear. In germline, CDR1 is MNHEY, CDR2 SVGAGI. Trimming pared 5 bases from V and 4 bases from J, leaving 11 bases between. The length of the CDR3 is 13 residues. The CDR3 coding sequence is TGTGCCAGCAGTGAAGCGTCGTCCTATGGCTACACCTTC. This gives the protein CASSEASSYGYTF.

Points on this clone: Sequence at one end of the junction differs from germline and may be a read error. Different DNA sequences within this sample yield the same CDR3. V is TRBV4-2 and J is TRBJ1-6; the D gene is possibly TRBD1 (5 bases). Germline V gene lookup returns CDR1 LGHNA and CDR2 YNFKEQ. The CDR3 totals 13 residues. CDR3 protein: CASSQVRDSPLHF. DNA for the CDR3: TGTGCCAGCAGCCAAGTCAGGGATTCCCCCCTCCACTTT.

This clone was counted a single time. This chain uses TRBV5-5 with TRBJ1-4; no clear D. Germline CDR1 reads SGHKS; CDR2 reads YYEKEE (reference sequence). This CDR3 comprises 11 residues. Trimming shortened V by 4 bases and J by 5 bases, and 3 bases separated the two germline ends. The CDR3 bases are TGTGCCAGCAGCCTGAATGAAAAACTGTTTTTT. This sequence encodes CASSLNEKLFF.

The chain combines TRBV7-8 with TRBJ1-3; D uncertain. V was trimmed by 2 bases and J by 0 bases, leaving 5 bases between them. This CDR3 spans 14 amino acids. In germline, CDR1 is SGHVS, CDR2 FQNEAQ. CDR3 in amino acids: CASSLLISGNTIYF. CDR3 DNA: TGTGCCAGCAGCTTATTAATCTCTGGAAACACCATATATTTT.

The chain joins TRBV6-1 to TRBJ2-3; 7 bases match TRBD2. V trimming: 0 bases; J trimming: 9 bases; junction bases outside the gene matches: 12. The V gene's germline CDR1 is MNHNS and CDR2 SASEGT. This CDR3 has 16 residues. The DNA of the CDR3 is TGTGCCAGCAGTGAAGCGATGGCGCGGGGGATCGAAACGCAGTATTTT. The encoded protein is CASSEAMARGIETQYF.

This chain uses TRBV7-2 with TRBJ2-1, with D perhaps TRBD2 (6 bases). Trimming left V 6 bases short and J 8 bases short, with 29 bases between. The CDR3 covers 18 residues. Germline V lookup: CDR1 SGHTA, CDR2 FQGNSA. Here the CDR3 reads CASRPQLGMEGTFDEQFF. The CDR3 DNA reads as TGTGCCAGCAGACCCCAGTTGGGGATGGAGGGAACTTTCGATGAGCAGTTCTTC.

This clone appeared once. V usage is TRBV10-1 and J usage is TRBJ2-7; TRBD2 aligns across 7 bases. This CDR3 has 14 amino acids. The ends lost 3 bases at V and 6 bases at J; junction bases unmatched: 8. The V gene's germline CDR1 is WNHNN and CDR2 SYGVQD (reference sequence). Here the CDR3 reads CASSDGGRLIEQYF. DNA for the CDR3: TGCGCCAGCAGTGACGGGGGGAGGCTTATCGAGCAGTACTTC.

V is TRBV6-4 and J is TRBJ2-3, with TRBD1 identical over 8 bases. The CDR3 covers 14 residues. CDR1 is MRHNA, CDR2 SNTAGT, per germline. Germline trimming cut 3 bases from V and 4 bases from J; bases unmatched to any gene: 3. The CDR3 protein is CASSEGQGSDTQYF. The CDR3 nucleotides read TGTGCCAGCAGTGAAGGACAGGGATCAGATACGCAGTATTTT.

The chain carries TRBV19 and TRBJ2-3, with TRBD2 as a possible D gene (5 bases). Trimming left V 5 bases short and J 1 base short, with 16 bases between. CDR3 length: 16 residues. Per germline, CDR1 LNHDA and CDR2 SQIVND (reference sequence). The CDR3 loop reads CASSSQRRMGTDTQYF. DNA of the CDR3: TGTGCCAGTAGTTCCCAGCGGCGCATGGGCACAGATACGCAGTATTTT.

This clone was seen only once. This CDR3 is CAVRGNTGELFF. CDR3 coding DNA: TGTGCCGTGCGGGGGAACACCGGGGAGCTGTTTTTT. The V gene is TRBV5-4, the J gene TRBJ2-2; perhaps TRBD2 as D (6 bases). CDR1 and CDR2 (germline): SGHNT, YYREEE (reference sequence). This CDR3 comprises 12 residues. V was clipped by 10 bases and J by 1 base, with 8 bases between them.

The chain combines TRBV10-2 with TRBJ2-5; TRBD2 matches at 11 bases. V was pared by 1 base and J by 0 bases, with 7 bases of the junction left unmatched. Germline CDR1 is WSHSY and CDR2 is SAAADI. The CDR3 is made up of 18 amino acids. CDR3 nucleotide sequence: TGCGCCAGCAGTGAGTGGGGGACTAGCGGAAAGTACCAAGAGACCCAGTACTTC. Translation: CASSEWGTSGKYQETQYF.

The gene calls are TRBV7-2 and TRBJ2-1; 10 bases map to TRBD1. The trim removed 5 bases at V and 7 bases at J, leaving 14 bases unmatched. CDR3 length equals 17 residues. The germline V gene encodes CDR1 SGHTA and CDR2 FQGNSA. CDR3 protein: CASSPARQGAFRNEQFF. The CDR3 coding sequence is TGTGCCAGCAGCCCGGCCCGACAGGGGGCTTTTAGGAATGAGCAGTTCTTC.

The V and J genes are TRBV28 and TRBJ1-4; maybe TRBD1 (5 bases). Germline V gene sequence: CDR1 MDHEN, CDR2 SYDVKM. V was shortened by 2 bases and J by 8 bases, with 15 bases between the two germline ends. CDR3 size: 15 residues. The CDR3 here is CASSLAQGGGEKLFF. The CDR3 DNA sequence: TGTGCCAGCAGTTTAGCCCAGGGCGGGGGGGAAAAACTGTTTTTT. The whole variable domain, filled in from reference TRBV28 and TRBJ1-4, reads DVKVTQSSRYLVKRTGEKVFLECVQDMDHENMFWYRQDPGLGLRLIYFSYDVKMKEKGDIPEGYSVSREKKERFSLILESASTNQTSMYLCASSLAQGGGEKLFFGSGTQLSVL.

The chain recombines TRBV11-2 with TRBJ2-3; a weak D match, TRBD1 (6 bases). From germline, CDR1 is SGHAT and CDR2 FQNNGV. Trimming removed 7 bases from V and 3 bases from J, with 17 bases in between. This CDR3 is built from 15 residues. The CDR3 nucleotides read TGTGCCAGCACCCAGGGGCGGCAGGGGACAGATACGCAGTATTTT. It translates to CASTQGRQGTDTQYF.

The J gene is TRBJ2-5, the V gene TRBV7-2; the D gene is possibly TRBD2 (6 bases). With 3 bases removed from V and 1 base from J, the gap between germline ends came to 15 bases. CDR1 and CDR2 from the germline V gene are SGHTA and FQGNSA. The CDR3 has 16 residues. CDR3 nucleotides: TGTGCCAGCAGCTTGGGAGGACTAACATTCCAAGAGACCCAGTACTTC. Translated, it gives CASSLGGLTFQETQYF.

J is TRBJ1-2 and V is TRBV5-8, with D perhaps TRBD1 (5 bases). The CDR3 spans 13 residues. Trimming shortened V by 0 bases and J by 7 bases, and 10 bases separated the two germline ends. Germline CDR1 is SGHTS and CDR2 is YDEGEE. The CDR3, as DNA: TGTGCCAGCAGCTTGGAGACAGCCCGTGGCTACACCTTC. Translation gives CASSLETARGYTF.

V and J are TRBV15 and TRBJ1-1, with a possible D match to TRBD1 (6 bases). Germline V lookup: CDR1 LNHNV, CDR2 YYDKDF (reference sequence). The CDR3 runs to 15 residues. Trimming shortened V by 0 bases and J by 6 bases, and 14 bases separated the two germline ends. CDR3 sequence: CATSRELIRGAEAFF. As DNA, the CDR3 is TGTGCCACCAGCAGAGAACTCATCAGGGGCGCTGAAGCTTTCTTT.

This CDR3 is CAITRRDRESNQPQHF. The CDR3 DNA follows: TGTGCCATCACCAGACGGGACAGGGAAAGCAATCAGCCCCAGCATTTT. The chain recombines TRBV10-3 with TRBJ1-5, with 9 bases matching TRBD1. Looked up from germline, CDR1 is ENHRY and CDR2 is SYGVKD. The length of the CDR3 is 16 residues. J gave up 1 base and V 7 bases, and 8 bases lay outside the gene matches.

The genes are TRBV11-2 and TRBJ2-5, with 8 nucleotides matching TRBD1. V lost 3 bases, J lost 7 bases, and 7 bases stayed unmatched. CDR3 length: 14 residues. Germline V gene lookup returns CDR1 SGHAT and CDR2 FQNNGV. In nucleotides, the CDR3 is TGTGCCAGCAGCTTGGGGACAGGCGAGGGGACCCAGTACTTC. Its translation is CASSLGTGEGTQYF. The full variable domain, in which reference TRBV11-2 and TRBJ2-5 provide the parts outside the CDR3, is EAGVAQSPRYKIIEKRQSVAFWCNPISGHATLYWYQQILGQGPKLLIQFQNNGVVDDSQLPKDRFSAERLKGVDSTLKIQPAKLEDSAVYLCASSLGTGEGTQYFGPGTRLLVL.

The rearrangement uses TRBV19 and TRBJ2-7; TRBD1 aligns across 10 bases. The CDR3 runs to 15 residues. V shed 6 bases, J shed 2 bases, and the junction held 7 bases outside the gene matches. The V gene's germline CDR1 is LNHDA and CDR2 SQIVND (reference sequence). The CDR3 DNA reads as TGTGCCAGTAGCCCCCGGGACAGGGGTCCCTACGAGCAGTACTTC. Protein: CASSPRDRGPYEQYF.

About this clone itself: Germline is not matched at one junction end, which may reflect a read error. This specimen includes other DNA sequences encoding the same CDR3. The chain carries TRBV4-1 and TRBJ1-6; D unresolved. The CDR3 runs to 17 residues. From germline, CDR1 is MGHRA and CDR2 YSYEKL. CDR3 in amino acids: CASSQERTSSYNSPLHF. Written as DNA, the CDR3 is TGCGCCAGCAGCCAAGAACGCACTAGCTCCTATAATTCCCCCCTCCACTTT.

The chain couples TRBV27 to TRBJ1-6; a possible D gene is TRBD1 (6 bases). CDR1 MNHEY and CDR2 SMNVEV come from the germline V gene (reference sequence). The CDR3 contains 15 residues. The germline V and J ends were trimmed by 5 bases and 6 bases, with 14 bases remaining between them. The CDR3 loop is CASSRGGGLNSPLHF. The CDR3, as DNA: TGTGCCAGCAGTCGTGGGGGGGGCCTTAATTCACCCCTCCACTTT.

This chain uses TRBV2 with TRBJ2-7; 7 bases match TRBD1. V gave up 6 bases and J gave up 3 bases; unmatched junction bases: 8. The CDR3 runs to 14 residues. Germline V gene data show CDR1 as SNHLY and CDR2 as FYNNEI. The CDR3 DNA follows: TGTGCCAGCAGAGACGTAGGGACAGTCTACGAGCAGTACTTC. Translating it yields CASRDVGTVYEQYF. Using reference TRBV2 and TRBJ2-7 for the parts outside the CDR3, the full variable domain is EPEVTQTPSHQVTQMGQEVILRCVPISNHLYFYWYRQILGQKVEFLVSFYNNEISEKSEIFDDQFSVERPDGSNFTLKIRSTKLEDSAMYFCASRDVGTVYEQYFGPGTRLTVT.

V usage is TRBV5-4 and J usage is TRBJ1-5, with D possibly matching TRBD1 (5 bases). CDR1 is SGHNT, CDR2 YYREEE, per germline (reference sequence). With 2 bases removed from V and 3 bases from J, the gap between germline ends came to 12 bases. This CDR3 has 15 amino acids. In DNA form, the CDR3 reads TGTGCCAGCAGCTTCGGTGGGGCGGACAATCAGCCCCAGCATTTT. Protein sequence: CASSFGGADNQPQHF. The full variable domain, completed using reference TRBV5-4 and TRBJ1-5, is ETGVTQSPTHLIKTRGQQVTLRCSSQSGHNTVSWYQQALGQGPQFIFQYYREEENGRGNFPPRFSGLQFPNYSSELNVNALELDDSALYLCASSFGGADNQPQHFGDGTRLSIL.